This T cell receptor (beta chain) was recovered during a study of beta chain features in type 1 diabetes. Findings and caveats of the study: The similarity of naive, central memory and Treg TCRB repertoires appeared greater among patients than among healthy donors. For Type 1 diabetes patients, all four CD4+ subsets carried TCRB CDR3s that were moderately but significantly shorter.

A note on this clone: Its antigen is as yet unknown. Since the CDR3 does not end with the conserved phenylalanine or tryptophan, this likely comes from a read error. Because the CDR3's place on the DNA is in doubt, the DNA is left out and the CDR3 is given as listed by TCRdb.

What was sequenced were expressed TCRB transcripts, since all of the isolated RNA had been reverse transcribed. The data were produced by immunoSEQ multiplex PCR, yet TCRdb's version contains in-frame clones alone and is incomplete. The table lists about 650,000 clones, around 12% of them singletons. Germline V gene data show CDR1 as LNHDA and CDR2 as SQIVND (reference sequence). Ends included, the CDR3 has 13 residues. What was sequenced was naive CD4+ T cells from blood. V usage is TRBV19 and J usage is TRBJ1-1. The receptor comes from a man in his thirties or forties with type 1 diabetes. CDR3 loop: CASSSRRGSQSLL.